This TCR beta chain comes out of a study of blood T cell repertoires in COVID-19. Across the study: Nucleic acid was either cDNA or gDNA, and it came from T cells, B-cell-depleted T cells, or PBMCs.

Per germline, CDR1 SGDLS and CDR2 YYNGEE. The V gene end was trimmed by 3 bases and the J gene end by 0 bases; junction bases not matched to a gene: 8. CDR3 length equals 16 residues. Data came from immunoSEQ multiplex PCR; TCRdb stores just in-frame clones and leaves some out. The sample lists approximately 300,000 clones, 86% occurring once. Input material: peripheral blood. The genes are TRBV9 and TRBJ2-7; TRBD2 matches 8 bases. This receptor was identified in a woman in her forties or fifties with acute or convalescent COVID-19. This CDR3 is CASSDELAANSYEQYF. The DNA for the CDR3 is TGTGCCAGCAGCGACGAACTAGCGGCGAACTCCTACGAGCAGTACTTC.